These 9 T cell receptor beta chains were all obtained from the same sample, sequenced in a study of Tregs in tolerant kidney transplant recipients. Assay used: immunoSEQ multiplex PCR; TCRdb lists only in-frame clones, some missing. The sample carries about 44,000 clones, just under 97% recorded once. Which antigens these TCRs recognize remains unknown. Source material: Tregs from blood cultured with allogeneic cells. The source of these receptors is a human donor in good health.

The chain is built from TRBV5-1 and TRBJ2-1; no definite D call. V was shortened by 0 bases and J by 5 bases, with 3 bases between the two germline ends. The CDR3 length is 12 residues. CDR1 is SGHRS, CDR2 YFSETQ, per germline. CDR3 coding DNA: TGCGCCAGCAGCTTGGGGGACAATGAGCAGTTCTTC. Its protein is CASSLGDNEQFF. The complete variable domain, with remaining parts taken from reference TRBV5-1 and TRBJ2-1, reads KAGVTQTPRYLIKTRGQQVTLSCSPISGHRSVSWYQQTPGQGLQFLFEYFSETQRNKGNFPGRFSGRQFSNSRSEMNVSTLELGDSALYLCASSLGDNEQFFGPGTRLTVL.

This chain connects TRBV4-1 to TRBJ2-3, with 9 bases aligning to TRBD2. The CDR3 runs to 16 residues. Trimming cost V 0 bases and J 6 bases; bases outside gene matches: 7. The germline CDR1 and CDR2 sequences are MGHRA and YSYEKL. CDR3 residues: CASSQESGRLGDTQYF. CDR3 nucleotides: TGCGCCAGCAGCCAAGAAAGCGGGAGGTTGGGGGATACGCAGTATTTT.

The CDR3 protein is CASSFDRAPGLAGLYEQYF. The CDR3 coding sequence is TGCGCCAGCAGCTTCGACAGGGCACCGGGACTAGCGGGCCTCTACGAGCAGTACTTC. J is TRBJ2-7 and V is TRBV5-1, with 12 bases that match TRBD2. V gave up 2 bases and J gave up 3 bases; unmatched junction bases: 15. CDR1 and CDR2 (germline): SGHRS, YFSETQ. The CDR3 is 19 residues long.

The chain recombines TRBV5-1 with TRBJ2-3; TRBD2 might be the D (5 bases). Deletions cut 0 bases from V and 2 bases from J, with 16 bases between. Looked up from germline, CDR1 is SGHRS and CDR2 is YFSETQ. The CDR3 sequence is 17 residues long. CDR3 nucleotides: TGCGCCAGCAGCTTGGCCGGAGGACTTGCCATCACAGATACGCAGTATTTT. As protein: CASSLAGGLAITDTQYF.

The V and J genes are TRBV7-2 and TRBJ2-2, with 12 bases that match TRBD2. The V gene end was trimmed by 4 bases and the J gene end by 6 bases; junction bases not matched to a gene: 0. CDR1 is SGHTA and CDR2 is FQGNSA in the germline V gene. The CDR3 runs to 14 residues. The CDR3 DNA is TGTGCCAGCAGCTGGACTAGCGGGGCCGGGGAGCTGTTTTTT. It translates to CASSWTSGAGELFF. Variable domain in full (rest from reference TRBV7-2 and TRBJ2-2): GAGVSQSPSNKVTEKGKDVELRCDPISGHTALYWYRQSLGQGLEFLIYFQGNSAPDKSGLPSDRFSAERTGGSVSTLTIQRTQQEDSAVYLCASSWTSGAGELFFGEGSRLTVL.

CDR3 DNA sequence: TGTGCCAGTAGTATGGGCAGGGTGGCTGGAAACACCATATATTTT. This codes for CASSMGRVAGNTIYF. The V and J genes are TRBV19 and TRBJ1-3; D may be TRBD1 (5 bases). The CDR3 has 15 amino acids. Trimming pared 3 bases from V and 2 bases from J, leaving 11 bases between. Germline V gene data show CDR1 as LNHDA and CDR2 as SQIVND (reference sequence).

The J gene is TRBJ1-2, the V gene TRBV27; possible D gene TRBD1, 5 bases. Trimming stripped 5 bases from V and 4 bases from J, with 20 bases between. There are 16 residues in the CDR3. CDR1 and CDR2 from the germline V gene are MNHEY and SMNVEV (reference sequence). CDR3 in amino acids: CASSLAGGARIYGYTF. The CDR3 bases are TGTGCCAGCAGTCTCGCCGGAGGGGCTAGAATCTATGGCTACACCTTC.

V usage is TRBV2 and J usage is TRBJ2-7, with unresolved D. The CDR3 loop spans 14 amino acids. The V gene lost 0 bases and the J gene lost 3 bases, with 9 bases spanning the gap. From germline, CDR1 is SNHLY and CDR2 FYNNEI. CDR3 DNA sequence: TGTGCCAGCAGTGAAGCAGCACTCGACTACGAGCAGTACTTC. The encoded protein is CASSEAALDYEQYF.

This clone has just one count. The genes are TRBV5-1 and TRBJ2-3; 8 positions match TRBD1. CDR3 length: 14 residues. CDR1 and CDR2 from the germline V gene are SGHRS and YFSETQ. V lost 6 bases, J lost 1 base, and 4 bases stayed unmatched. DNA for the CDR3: TGCGCCAGCACCATGACAGGGGGCACAGATACGCAGTATTTT. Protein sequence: CASTMTGGTDTQYF.